The 3 T cell receptor beta chains in this list originate from one sample, sequenced in a study of T cell repertoires in cytomegalovirus infection. TCRdb reprocessed the reads with MiXCR, giving one entry per CDR3 protein. The table lists approximately 730,000 distinct CDR3 sequences, 30% to 35% of them singletons. These receptors' targets are unknown. The sample was cultured PBMCs, taken from culture after CMV antigen stimulation. The receptors shown here come from a human donor in good health (CMV status not recorded). Some clones in this sample may be carry-over from other donors' samples.

The chain links TRBV12-3 or TRBV12-4 to TRBJ2-5; TRBD1 aligns across 7 bases. This CDR3 is 15 amino acids long. V trimming: 5 bases; J trimming: 5 bases; junction bases outside the gene matches: 11. As DNA, the CDR3 is TGTGCCAGCAGTCCCCCGAACAGGGGAAGCGAGACCCAGTACTTC. Amino acid sequence: CASSPPNRGSETQYF.

In its sample, this clonotype was seen a few times. This chain joins TRBV12-3 or TRBV12-4 and TRBJ1-3, with no clear D. The CDR3 runs to 13 residues. V was trimmed by 6 bases and J by 0 bases, leaving 6 bases between them. The CDR3 DNA is TGTGCCAGCAGCCCCACCTCTGGAAACACCATATATTTT. It is translated as CASSPTSGNTIYF.

V usage is TRBV7-8 and J usage is TRBJ1-6; 9 bases are a match to TRBD1. CDR1 SGHVS and CDR2 FQNEAQ come from the germline V gene. The CDR3 is made up of 14 amino acids. Trimming at V came to 2 bases and at J to 10 bases, leaving 3 bases not matched to a gene. DNA for the CDR3: TGTGCCAGCAGCTTAACAGGGGGCGCCTCACCCCTCCACTTT. This codes for CASSLTGGASPLHF.